These 11 T cell receptor beta chains originate from one sample sequenced in a study of blood T cell repertoires in COVID-19. Sequenced by immunoSEQ multiplex PCR; TCRdb stores in-frame clones only, minus some. The table has over 300,000 clones, around 91% seen once. Sample: PBMCs or T cells enriched from blood (not recorded which). Source of these receptors: a woman aged 40 to 50 who had recovered from COVID-19.

The chain links TRBV12-5 to TRBJ1-1, with D tentatively TRBD1 (6 bases). In germline, CDR1 is LGHNT, CDR2 FRNRAP. The CDR3 runs to 14 residues. V dropped 7 bases and J dropped 4 bases, with 16 bases sitting between them. CDR3 sequence reads: CASASRGSSTEAFF. The CDR3 DNA reads TGTGCTAGTGCTTCCAGGGGAAGTAGCACTGAAGCTTTCTTT.

V gene TRBV5-4 combines with J gene TRBJ1-4, with 9 positions matching TRBD1. The CDR3 is 13 residues long. Unmatched junction bases numbered 6, after V lost 7 bases and J lost 8 bases. Germline CDR1 is SGHNT and CDR2 is YYREEE (reference sequence). CDR3 DNA: TGTGCCAGCTGGGGACAGGGAGAGGAAAAACTGTTTTTT. This sequence encodes CASWGQGEEKLFF.

The V call is TRBV30, the J call TRBJ2-1, with TRBD1 matching over 9 bases. This CDR3 is built from 13 residues. Germline assignment: CDR1 GTSNPN and CDR2 SVGIG (reference sequence). As DNA, the CDR3 is TGTGCATCCGGGACAGGGATTTTCCATGAGCAGTTCTTC. Encoded protein: CASGTGIFHEQFF.

V gene TRBV19 combines with J gene TRBJ2-5; D possibly corresponds to TRBD2 (6 bases). V was clipped by 4 bases and J by 5 bases, with 14 bases between them. Germline values: CDR1 LNHDA, CDR2 SQIVND (reference sequence). The CDR3 consists of 14 residues. CDR3 DNA: TGTGCCAGTAGTACCCGTGGCGGGGTTGAGACCCAGTACTTC. It is translated as CASSTRGGVETQYF. Using reference TRBV19 and TRBJ2-5 for the parts outside the CDR3, the full variable domain is DGGITQSPKYLFRKEGQNVTLSCEQNLNHDAMYWYRQDPGQGLRLIYYSQIVNDFQKGDIAEGYSVSREKKESFPLTVTSAQKNPTAFYLCASSTRGGVETQYFGPGTRLLVL.

This clone showed up just once. The same CDR3 is also encoded by other DNA sequences in this sample. The rearrangement uses TRBV12-3 or TRBV12-4 and TRBJ2-5, with D unclear. V lost 4 bases and J 4 bases, leaving 4 bases between the germline ends. The CDR3 is made up of 11 amino acids. The CDR3 DNA follows: TGTGCCAGCAGTTCCGGAGAGACCCAGTACTTC. It translates to CASSSGETQYF.

The CDR3 is CASSKTTGNSGANVLTF. CDR3 sequence (DNA): TGCGCCAGCAGCAAGACGACAGGGAACTCTGGGGCCAACGTCCTGACTTTC. The J gene is TRBJ2-6, the V gene TRBV5-1, with 7 bases fitting TRBD1. Looked up from germline, CDR1 is SGHRS and CDR2 is YFSETQ. V was clipped by 4 bases and J by 0 bases; unmatched bases: 7. This CDR3 is built from 17 residues. Drawing the rest from reference TRBV5-1 and TRBJ2-6, the complete variable domain is KAGVTQTPRYLIKTRGQQVTLSCSPISGHRSVSWYQQTPGQGLQFLFEYFSETQRNKGNFPGRFSGRQFSNSRSEMNVSTLELGDSALYLCASSKTTGNSGANVLTFGAGSRLTVL.

This rearrangement joins TRBV20-1 to TRBJ2-1; D is perhaps TRBD1 (5 bases). The CDR3 is made up of 13 amino acids. Germline V gene sequence: CDR1 DFQATT, CDR2 SNEGSKA (reference sequence). V was shortened by 3 bases and J by 12 bases, with 18 bases between the two germline ends. The CDR3 sequence is CSASLGRIKGQFF. CDR3 DNA: TGCAGTGCTAGTCTGGGGCGTATCAAAGGGCAGTTCTTC.

This clone showed up just a few times. The V call is TRBV27, the J call TRBJ2-2, with D maybe TRBD1 (6 bases). V dropped 7 bases and J dropped 6 bases, with 15 bases sitting between them. The CDR3 sequence is 14 residues long. In germline, CDR1 is MNHEY, CDR2 SMNVEV (reference sequence). The CDR3 protein is CASTTPKGAGELFF. CDR3 bases: TGTGCCAGCACCACTCCTAAGGGGGCCGGGGAGCTGTTTTTT.

The chain combines TRBV4-1 with TRBJ1-2, with D possibly being TRBD1 (6 bases). Between the trimmed V and J ends, which lost 7 bases and 5 bases, there was a span of 23 bases. The CDR3 sequence is 16 residues long. Looked up from germline, CDR1 is MGHRA and CDR2 is YSYEKL. The CDR3 spells CASTLQPDRSWYGYTF. CDR3 DNA: TGCGCCAGCACACTCCAACCAGACAGGAGTTGGTATGGCTACACCTTC.

This rearrangement joins TRBV19 to TRBJ1-1, with TRBD1 matching over 8 bases. This CDR3 has 15 amino acids. Losses at the gene ends were 5 bases for V and 0 bases for J; bases not matched to a gene: 5. Germline V gives CDR1 LNHDA, CDR2 SQIVND (reference sequence). CDR3 nucleotide sequence: TGTGCCAGTAGTTCGGGACAGGTCCTGAACACTGAAGCTTTCTTT. Its translation: CASSSGQVLNTEAFF.

This clone was observed a few times. V usage is TRBV21-1 and J usage is TRBJ2-7; TRBD2, the D gene given by the table, was not confirmed from the DNA. TRBV21-1 is designated a pseudogene. The CDR3 has 16 amino acids. The CDR3 bases are TGTGCCAGCAGCAAAAAGTCACCTAGCGGGGGCAACGAGCAGTACTTC. It yields the protein CASSKKSPSGGNEQYF.